This passage covers 3 T cell receptor beta chains from one sample sequenced in a study of low-dose radiotherapy and immunotherapy resistance in tumors. The time point is: after trial treatment. Treatment described: LDRT plus nivolumab, ipilimumab, low-dose cyclophosphamide and aspirin (RACIN trial). Using a constant-region primer together with a V-primer adapter, TCRs were subjected to about 18 PCR cycles of amplification. A single record per CDR3 protein comes from TCRdb applying MiXCR to the reads. Here the sample spans some 53,000 distinct CDR3 sequences, around a third being singletons. Sequenced here: PBMCs, sampled after low-dose radiotherapy plus immunotherapy. These receptors all stem from a male donor with rectosigmoid adenocarcinoma.

This rearrangement joins TRBV28 to TRBJ1-1; maybe TRBD1 (5 bases). The CDR3 covers 17 residues. Trimming stripped 6 bases from V and 2 bases from J, with 22 bases between. The germline gives CDR1 MDHEN, CDR2 SYDVKM. CDR3 region: CASSTPWGLRTNTEAFF. CDR3 nucleotide sequence: TGTGCCAGCAGCACACCCTGGGGACTACGGACCAACACTGAAGCTTTCTTT.

Written as DNA, the CDR3 is TGTGCCAGCAGTGAGTTCCCACTAGACACCGGGGAGCTGTTTTTT. Translated: CASSEFPLDTGELFF. The chain has TRBV2 and TRBJ2-2; D might be TRBD2 (5 bases). Per the germline V gene, CDR1 is SNHLY and CDR2 is FYNNEI. This CDR3 has 15 amino acids. Trimming shortened V by 3 bases and J by 3 bases, and 11 bases separated the two germline ends.

In regard to this clonotype: A read error is likely here: a far larger clone is one base away. This chain uses TRBV5-8 with TRBJ2-3, with TRBD1 identical over 7 bases. The CDR3 is 16 amino acids. Germline V gives CDR1 SGHTS, CDR2 YDEGEE. CDR3 in DNA: TGCGCCAGCAGCGCGGCGACAGGGCCGAACACAGATACGCAGTATTTT. It translates to CASSAATGPNTDTQYF.